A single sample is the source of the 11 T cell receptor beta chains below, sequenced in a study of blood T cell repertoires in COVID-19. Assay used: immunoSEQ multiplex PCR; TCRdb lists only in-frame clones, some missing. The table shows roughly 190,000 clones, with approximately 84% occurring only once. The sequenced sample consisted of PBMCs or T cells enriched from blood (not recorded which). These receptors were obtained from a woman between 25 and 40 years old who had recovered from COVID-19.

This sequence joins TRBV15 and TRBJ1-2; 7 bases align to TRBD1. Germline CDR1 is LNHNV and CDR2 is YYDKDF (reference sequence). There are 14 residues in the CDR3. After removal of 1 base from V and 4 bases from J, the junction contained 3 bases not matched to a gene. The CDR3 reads CATSRGDSGYGYTF. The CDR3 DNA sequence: TGTGCCACCAGCAGAGGGGACAGCGGCTATGGCTACACCTTC.

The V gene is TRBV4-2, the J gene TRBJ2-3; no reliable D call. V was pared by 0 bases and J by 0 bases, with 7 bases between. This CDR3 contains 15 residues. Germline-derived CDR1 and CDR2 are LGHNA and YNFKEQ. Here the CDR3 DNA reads TGTGCCAGCAGCCAAGATCCGGGTAGCACAGATACGCAGTATTTT. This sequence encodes CASSQDPGSTDTQYF.

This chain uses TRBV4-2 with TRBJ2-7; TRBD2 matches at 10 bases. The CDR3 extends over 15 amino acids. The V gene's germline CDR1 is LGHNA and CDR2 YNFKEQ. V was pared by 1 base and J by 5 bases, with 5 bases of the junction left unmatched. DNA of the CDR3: TGTGCCAGCAGCCAAGGGCTAGCGGGAGCGGACGAGCAGTACTTC. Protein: CASSQGLAGADEQYF.

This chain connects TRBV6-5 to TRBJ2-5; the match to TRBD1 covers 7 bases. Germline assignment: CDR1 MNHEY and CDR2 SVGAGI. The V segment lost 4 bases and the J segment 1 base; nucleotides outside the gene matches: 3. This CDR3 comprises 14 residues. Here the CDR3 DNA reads TGTGCCAGCAGTTCCAGGGACAGCCAAGAGACCCAGTACTTC. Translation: CASSSRDSQETQYF.

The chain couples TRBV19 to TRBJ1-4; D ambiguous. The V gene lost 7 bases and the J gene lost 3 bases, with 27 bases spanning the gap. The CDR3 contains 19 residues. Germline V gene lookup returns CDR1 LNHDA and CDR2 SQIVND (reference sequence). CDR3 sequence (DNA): TGTGCCAGTACCAATATTGCCAAAGGAGGAGGGCGTGCTAATGAAAAACTGTTTTTT. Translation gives CASTNIAKGGGRANEKLFF.

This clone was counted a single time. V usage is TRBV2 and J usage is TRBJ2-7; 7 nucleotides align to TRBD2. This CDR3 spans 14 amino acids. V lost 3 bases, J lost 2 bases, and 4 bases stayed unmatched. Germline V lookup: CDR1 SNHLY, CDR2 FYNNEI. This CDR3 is CASSDGGRAYEQYF. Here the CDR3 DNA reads TGTGCCAGCAGTGATGGAGGGAGGGCCTACGAGCAGTACTTC.

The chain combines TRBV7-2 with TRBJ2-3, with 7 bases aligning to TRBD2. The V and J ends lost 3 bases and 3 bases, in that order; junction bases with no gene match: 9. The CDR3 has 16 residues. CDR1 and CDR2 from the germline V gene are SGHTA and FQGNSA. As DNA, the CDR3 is TGTGCCAGCAGCTTGATGAAGCGGGGATTAACAGATACGCAGTATTTT. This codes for CASSLMKRGLTDTQYF.

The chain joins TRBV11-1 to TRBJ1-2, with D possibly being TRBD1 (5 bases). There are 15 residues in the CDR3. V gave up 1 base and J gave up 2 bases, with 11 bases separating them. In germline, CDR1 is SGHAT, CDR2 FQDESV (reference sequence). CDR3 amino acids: CASSLGPGSNYGYTF. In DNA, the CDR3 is TGTGCCAGCAGCTTAGGTCCAGGGTCCAACTATGGCTACACCTTC.

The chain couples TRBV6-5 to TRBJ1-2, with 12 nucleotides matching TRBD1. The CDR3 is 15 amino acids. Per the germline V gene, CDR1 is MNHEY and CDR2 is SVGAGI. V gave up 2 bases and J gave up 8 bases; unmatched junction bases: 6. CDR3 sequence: CASSYTGQGAEGYTF. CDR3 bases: TGTGCCAGCAGTTACACGGGACAGGGGGCAGAGGGCTACACCTTC.

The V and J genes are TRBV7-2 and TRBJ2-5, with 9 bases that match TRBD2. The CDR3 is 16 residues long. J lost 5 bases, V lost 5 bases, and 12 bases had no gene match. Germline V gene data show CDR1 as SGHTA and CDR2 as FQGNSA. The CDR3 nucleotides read TGTGCCAGCAGCCAGAATCTAGCGGGGCCCCGGGAGACCCAGTACTTC. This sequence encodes CASSQNLAGPRETQYF.

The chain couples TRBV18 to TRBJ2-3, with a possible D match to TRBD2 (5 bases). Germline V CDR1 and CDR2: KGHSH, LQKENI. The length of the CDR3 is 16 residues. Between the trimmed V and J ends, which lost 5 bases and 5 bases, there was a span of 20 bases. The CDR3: CASSELSLATGDTQYF. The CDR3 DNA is TGTGCCAGCTCAGAACTATCGCTAGCCACGGGAGATACGCAGTATTTT.